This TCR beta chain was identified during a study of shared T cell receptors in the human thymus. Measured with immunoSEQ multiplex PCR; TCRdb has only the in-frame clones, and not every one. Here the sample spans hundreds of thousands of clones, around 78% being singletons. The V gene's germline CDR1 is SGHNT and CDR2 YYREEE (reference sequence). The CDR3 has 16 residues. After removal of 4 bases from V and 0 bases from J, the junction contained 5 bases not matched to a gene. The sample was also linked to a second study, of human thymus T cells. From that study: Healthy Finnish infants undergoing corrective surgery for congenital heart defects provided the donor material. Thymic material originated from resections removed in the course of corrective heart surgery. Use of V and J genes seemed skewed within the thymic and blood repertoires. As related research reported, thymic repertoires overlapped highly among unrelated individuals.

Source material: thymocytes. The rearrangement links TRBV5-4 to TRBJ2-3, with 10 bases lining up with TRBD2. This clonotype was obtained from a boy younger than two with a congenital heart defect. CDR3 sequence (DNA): TGTGCCAGCAGCGGACCGGGACTAGCGAGCACAGATACGCAGTATTTT. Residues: CASSGPGLASTDTQYF.